This T cell receptor beta chain was recovered during a study of blood T cell repertoires in COVID-19. Across the whole study: Material from acute and convalescent COVID-19 was sourced from the United States, Italy and Spain.

CDR1 is SGHRS and CDR2 is YFSETQ in the germline V gene. Trimming removed 5 bases at V and 7 bases at J, with 15 bases between. The CDR3 extends over 14 amino acids. The repertoire was sequenced with immunoSEQ multiplex PCR; TCRdb's copy has only in-frame clones and lacks some. The data show 150,000 to 200,000 clones, approximately 83% seen once. The V and J genes are TRBV5-1 and TRBJ2-2, with a weak D call TRBD1 (6 bases). The source of this sequence is a man aged 55 to 69 with acute or convalescent COVID-19. The specimen sequenced was peripheral blood. The CDR3 bases are TGCGCCAGCAGGCCCGGGACAACAGTCGGGGAGCTGTTTTTT. Translating gives CASRPGTTVGELFF.